A selection of T cell receptor beta chains follows, all from one sample in a study of molecular identifiers for immune sequencing clone quantification. TCRdb reprocessed the PCR reads via MiXCR and lists one record per CDR3 protein. The table lists approximately 550,000 distinct CDR3 sequences, around 23% of them singletons, with 0.76% in the top ten. Input material: naive CD8+ T cells from blood, with Jurkat cell RNA spiked in. These receptors originate from a human donor in good health. Some libraries in this study had Jurkat cell RNA spiked in. Each CDR3 is given with its conserved first and last residue. The D gene is left open where the match is weak. The size field is filled for only some rows; it gives once, few, many or a size class.

TRBJ2-1,many,TRBV7-6,TRBD1,CASSLVLDDRGNEQFF,TGTGCCAGCAGCTTAGTTCTGGACGACAGGGGGAATGAGCAGTTCTTC
TRBJ2-5,-,TRBV7-6,TRBD1,CASSQGQDWETQYF,TGTGCCAGCAGCCAAGGACAGGACTGGGAGACCCAGTACTTC
TRBJ2-5,many,TRBV4-1,TRBD2,CASSQVVSGRLLAQYF,TGCGCCAGCAGCCAAGTGGTTAGCGGGCGACTCTTGGCCCAGTACTTC
TRBJ2-1,many,TRBV9,-,CASSVGDRSYNEQFF,TGTGCCAGCAGCGTGGGAGATAGGTCCTACAATGAGCAGTTCTTC
TRBJ1-4,once,TRBV6-1,-,CASNQGTEVTLVNEKLFF,TGTGCCAGCAACCAAGGGACTGAAGTCACGCTCGTTAATGAAAAACTGTTTTTT
TRBJ2-7,few,TRBV20-1,TRBD2,CSARDLRAGSRGYEQYF,TGCAGTGCTAGAGATCTGAGAGCGGGAAGCCGCGGCTACGAGCAGTACTTC
TRBJ2-2,many,TRBV7-8,-,CASSPGIHRAGELFF,TGTGCCAGCAGCCCCGGGATCCACCGTGCCGGGGAGCTGTTTTTT
TRBJ1-3,many,TRBV12-3/TRBV12-4,-,CASSLYYRDTIYF,TGTGCCAGCAGTTTGTACTACCGGGACACCATATATTTT
TRBJ2-7,-,TRBV4-1,TRBD1,CASSTGQGGGYEQYF,TGCGCCAGCAGTACCGGACAGGGTGGTGGGTACGAGCAGTACTTC
TRBJ2-5,-,TRBV7-9,-,CASSLGTMYSNSAETQYF,TGTGCCAGCAGCTTAGGGACTATGTATTCGAACAGTGCGGAGACCCAGTACTTC
TRBJ2-5,many,TRBV29-1,-,CSVEDLPTEPKNTQYF,TGCAGCGTTGAAGATCTACCGACAGAACCTAAGAATACCCAGTACTTC
TRBJ1-1,many,TRBV5-1,TRBD1,CASSPEGARTNTEAFF,TGCGCCAGCAGCCCGGAGGGGGCGAGAACGAACACTGAAGCTTTCTTT
TRBJ1-6,-,TRBV13,-,CASSLYIQGGGSPLHF,TGTGCCAGCAGCTTGTATATTCAAGGGGGAGGTTCACCCCTCCACTTT
TRBJ2-3,few,TRBV4-3,-,CASSSSTYTSTDTQYF,TGCGCCAGCAGCTCTTCGACTTACACTAGCACAGATACGCAGTATTTT
TRBJ1-5,-,TRBV20-1,-,CSARDETSAGTDTQHF,TGCAGTGCTAGAGATGAGACTAGCGCGGGCACAGATACGCAGCATTTT
TRBJ1-2,many,TRBV12-3/TRBV12-4,-,CASTWVGDYGYTF,TGTGCCAGCACCTGGGTAGGGGACTATGGCTACACCTTC
TRBJ2-5,few,TRBV13,TRBD1,CASTILGDRGQETQYF,TGTGCCAGCACCATCCTTGGCGACAGGGGACAAGAGACCCAGTACTTC
TRBJ2-7,-,TRBV6-2/TRBV6-3,TRBD1,CASSQSRTGYYEQYF,TGTGCCAGCAGCCAATCCCGGACAGGCTACTACGAGCAGTACTTC